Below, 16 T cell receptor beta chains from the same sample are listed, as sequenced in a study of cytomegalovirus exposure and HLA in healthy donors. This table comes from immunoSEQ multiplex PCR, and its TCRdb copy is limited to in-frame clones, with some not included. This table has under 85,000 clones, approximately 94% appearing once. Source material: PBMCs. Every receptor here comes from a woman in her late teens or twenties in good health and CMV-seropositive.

The CDR3 loop is CASSYLTGGSPQGYTF. CDR3 DNA: TGTGCCAGCAGTTACCTGACAGGGGGCAGTCCGCAGGGCTACACCTTC. This sequence joins TRBV6-6 and TRBJ1-2; 10 bases are a match to TRBD1. CDR1 and CDR2 (germline): MNHNY, SVGAGI (reference sequence). V lost 2 bases and J lost 8; bases outside the gene matches: 11. The CDR3 totals 16 residues.

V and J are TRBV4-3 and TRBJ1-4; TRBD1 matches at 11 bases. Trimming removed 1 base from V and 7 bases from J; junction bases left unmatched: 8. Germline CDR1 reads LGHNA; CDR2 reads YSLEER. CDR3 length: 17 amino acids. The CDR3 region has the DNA TGCGCCAGCAGCCAAGCCCTCGGGACAGGGGGAGGTGAAAAACTGTTTTTT. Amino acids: CASSQALGTGGGEKLFF.

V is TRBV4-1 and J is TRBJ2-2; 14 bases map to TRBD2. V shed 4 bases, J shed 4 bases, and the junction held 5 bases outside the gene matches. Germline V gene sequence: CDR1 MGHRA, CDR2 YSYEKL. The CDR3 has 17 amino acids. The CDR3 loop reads CASSPFGLAGGTGELFF. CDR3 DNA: TGCGCCAGCAGCCCTTTCGGACTAGCGGGAGGCACCGGGGAGCTGTTTTTT.

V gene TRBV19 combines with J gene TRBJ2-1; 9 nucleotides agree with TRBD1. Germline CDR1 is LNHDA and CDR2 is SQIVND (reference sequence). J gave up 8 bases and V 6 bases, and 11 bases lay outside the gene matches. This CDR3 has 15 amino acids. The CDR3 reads CASSSPGTGFHEQFF. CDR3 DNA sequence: TGTGCCAGTAGCTCTCCCGGGACAGGGTTTCATGAGCAGTTCTTC.

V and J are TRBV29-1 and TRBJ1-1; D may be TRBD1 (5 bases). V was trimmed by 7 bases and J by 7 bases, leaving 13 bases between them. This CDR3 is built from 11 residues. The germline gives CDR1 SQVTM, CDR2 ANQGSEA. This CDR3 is CSAVTGREAFF. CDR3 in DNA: TGCAGCGCCGTAACAGGCCGTGAAGCTTTCTTT. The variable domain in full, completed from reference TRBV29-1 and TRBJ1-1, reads SAVISQKPSRDICQRGTSLTIQCQVDSQVTMMFWYRQQPGQSLTLIATANQGSEATYESGFVIDKFPISRPNLTFSTLTVSNMSPEDSSIYLCSAVTGREAFFGQGTRLTVV.

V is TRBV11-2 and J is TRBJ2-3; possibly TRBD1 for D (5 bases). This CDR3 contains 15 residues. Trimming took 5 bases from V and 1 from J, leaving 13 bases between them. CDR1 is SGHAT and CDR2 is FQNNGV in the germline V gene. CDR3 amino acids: CASSLRGHRTDTQYF. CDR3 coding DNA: TGTGCCAGCAGCCTGCGCGGACACCGCACAGATACGCAGTATTTT.

As DNA, the CDR3 is TGTGCCACCCGCGCAACGACAGGGGTCAAAAACATTCAGTACTTC. Translated, it gives CATRATTGVKNIQYF. V is TRBV6-1 and J is TRBJ2-4, with 8 positions matching TRBD1. Germline CDR1 is MNHNS and CDR2 is SASEGT. CDR3 length equals 15 residues. V was pared by 10 bases and J by 3 bases, with 11 bases of the junction left unmatched.

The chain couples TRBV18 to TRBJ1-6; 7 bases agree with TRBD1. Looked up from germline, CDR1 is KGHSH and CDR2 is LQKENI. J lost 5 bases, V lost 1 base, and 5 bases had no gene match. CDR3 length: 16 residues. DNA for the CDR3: TGTGCCAGCTCACCACAAACGGGACAGCATAATTCACCCCTCCACTTT. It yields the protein CASSPQTGQHNSPLHF.

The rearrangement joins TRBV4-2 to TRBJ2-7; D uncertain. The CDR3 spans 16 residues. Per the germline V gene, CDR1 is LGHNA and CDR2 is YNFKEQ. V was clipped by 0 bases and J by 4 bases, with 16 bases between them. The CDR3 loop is CASSQDLFDSKYEQYF. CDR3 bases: TGTGCCAGCAGCCAAGATCTTTTTGACTCGAAATACGAGCAGTACTTC.

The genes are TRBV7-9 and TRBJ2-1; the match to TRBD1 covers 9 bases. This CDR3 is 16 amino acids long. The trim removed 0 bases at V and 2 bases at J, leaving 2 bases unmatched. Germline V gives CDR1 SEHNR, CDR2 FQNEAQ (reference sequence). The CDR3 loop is CASSLATGGAYNEQFF. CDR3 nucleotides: TGTGCCAGCAGCTTAGCCACAGGGGGCGCCTACAATGAGCAGTTCTTC.

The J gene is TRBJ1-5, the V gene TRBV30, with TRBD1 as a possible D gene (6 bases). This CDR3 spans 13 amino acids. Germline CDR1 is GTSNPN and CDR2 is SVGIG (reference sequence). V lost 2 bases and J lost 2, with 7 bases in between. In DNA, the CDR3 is TGTGCCTGGAGTCACAGGGGCAATCAGCCCCAGCATTTT. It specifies CAWSHRGNQPQHF.

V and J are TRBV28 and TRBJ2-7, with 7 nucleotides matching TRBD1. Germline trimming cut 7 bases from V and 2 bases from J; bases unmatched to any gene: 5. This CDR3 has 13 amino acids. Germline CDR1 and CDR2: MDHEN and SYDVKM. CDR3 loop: CASNRDRAYEQYF. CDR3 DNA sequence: TGTGCCAGCAACCGGGACAGAGCCTACGAGCAGTACTTC.

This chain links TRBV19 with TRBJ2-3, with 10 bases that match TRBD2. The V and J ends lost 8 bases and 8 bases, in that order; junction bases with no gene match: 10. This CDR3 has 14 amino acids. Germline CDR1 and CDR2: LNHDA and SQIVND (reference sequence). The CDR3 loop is CASSQLAGEGTQYF. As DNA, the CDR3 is TGTGCCAGTTCCCAGCTAGCGGGAGAGGGTACGCAGTATTTT. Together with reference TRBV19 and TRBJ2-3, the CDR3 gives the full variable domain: DGGITQSPKYLFRKEGQNVTLSCEQNLNHDAMYWYRQDPGQGLRLIYYSQIVNDFQKGDIAEGYSVSREKKESFPLTVTSAQKNPTAFYLCASSQLAGEGTQYFGPGTRLTVL.

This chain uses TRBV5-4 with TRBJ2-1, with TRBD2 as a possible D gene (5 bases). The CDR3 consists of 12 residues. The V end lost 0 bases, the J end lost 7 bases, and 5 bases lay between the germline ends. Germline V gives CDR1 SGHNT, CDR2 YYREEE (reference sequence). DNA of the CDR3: TGTGCCAGCAGCTTGGGGACTAATGAGCAGTTCTTC. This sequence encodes CASSLGTNEQFF. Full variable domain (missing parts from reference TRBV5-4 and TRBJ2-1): ETGVTQSPTHLIKTRGQQVTLRCSSQSGHNTVSWYQQALGQGPQFIFQYYREEENGRGNFPPRFSGLQFPNYSSELNVNALELDDSALYLCASSLGTNEQFFGPGTRLTVL.

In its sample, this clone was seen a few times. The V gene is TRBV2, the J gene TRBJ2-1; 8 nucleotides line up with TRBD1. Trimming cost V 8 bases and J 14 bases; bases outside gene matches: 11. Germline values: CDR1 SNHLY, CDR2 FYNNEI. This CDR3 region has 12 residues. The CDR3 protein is CASDEPGTGKFF. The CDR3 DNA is TGTGCCAGCGACGAACCCGGGACAGGAAAGTTCTTC.

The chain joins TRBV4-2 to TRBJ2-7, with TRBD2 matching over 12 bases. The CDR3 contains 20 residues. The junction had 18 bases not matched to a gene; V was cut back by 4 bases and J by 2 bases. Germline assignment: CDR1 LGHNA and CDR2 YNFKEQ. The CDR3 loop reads CASSLQGSSGGAGSAYEQYF. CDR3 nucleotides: TGTGCCAGCAGCCTCCAGGGGTCTAGCGGGGGGGCCGGCTCGGCCTACGAGCAGTACTTC.